This T cell receptor beta chain was recovered during a study of T-cell memory formation after mild COVID-19. For the study at large: The study found TCR clusters largely donor specific. Study results and caveats: Detection of some responders pre-infection suggested pre-existing cross-reactive memory T cells participated. CD4+ clones that contracted lay mainly in CM and EM; CD8+ ones lay in EMRA.

A word on this clonotype: Its antigen remains unknown.

A single record per CDR3 protein comes from TCRdb applying MiXCR to the 5' RACE reads. Of fewer than 350,000 distinct CDR3 sequences in the sample, around an eighth were seen once. This sequence was found in a man between 18 and 35 years old who had mild COVID-19 (a few samples of this study predate the infection). Cell type and time point are not known. Source material: PBMCs or a T cell subset sorted from them (not recorded which).

This CDR3 is CASSSDNRVYQETQYF. DNA of the CDR3: TGCGCCAGCAGCTCCGACAACAGGGTATACCAAGAGACCCAGTACTTC. J is TRBJ2-5 and V is TRBV5-1; tentatively, D is TRBD1 (6 bases). Germline assignment: CDR1 SGHRS and CDR2 YFSETQ. This CDR3 spans 16 amino acids. V was pared by 3 bases and J by 0 bases, with 15 bases between.